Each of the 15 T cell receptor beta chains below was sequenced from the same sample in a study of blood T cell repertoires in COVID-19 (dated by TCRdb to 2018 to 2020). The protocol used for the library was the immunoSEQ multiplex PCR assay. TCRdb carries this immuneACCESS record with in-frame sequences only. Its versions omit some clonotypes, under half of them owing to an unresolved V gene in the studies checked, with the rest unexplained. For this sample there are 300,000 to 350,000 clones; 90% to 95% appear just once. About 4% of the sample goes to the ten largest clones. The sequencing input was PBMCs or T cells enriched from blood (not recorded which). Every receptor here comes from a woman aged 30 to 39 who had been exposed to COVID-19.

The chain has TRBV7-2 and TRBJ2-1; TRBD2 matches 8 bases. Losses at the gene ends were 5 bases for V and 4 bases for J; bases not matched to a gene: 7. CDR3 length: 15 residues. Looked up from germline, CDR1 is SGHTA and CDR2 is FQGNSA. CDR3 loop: CASSDPAGVYNEQFF. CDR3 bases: TGTGCCAGCAGCGATCCAGCGGGGGTTTACAATGAGCAGTTCTTC.

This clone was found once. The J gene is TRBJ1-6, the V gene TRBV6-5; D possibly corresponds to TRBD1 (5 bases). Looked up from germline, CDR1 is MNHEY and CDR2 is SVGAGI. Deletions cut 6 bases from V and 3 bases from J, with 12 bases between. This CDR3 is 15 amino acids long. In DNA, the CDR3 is TGTGCCAGCAGGGAGGGGTCTGGCTATAATTCACCCCTCCACTTT. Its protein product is CASREGSGYNSPLHF.

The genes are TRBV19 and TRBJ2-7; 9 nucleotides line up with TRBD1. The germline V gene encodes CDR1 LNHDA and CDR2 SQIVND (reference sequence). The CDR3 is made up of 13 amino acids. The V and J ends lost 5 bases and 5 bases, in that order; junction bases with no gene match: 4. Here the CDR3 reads CASSGGQGHEQYF. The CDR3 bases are TGTGCCAGTAGTGGGGGACAGGGACACGAGCAGTACTTC.

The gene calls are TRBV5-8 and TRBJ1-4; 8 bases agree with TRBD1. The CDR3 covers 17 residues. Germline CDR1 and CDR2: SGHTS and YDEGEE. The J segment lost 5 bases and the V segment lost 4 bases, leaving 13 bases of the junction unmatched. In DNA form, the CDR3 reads TGTGCCAGCAGCCGTCCAGGGGGCGACGATGTAAATGAAAAACTGTTTTTT. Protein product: CASSRPGGDDVNEKLFF.

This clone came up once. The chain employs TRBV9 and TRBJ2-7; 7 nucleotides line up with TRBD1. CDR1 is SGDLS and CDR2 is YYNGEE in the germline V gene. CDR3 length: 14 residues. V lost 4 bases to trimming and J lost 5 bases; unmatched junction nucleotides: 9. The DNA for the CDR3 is TGTGCCAGCAGCAATAGCGACAGGGTCCACGAGCAGTACTTC. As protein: CASSNSDRVHEQYF.

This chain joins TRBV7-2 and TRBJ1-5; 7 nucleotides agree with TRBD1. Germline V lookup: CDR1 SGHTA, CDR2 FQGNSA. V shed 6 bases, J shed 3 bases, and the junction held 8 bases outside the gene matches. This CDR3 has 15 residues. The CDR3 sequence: CASSSRGRHNQPQHF. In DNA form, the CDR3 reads TGTGCCAGCAGTTCAAGGGGGCGACACAATCAGCCCCAGCATTTT.

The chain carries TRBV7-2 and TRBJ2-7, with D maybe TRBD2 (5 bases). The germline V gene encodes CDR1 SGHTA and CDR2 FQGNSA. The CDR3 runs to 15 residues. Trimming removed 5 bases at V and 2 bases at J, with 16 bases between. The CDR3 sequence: CASSHGLGRAYEQYF. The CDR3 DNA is TGTGCCAGCAGCCACGGGTTAGGGCGGGCCTACGAGCAGTACTTC.

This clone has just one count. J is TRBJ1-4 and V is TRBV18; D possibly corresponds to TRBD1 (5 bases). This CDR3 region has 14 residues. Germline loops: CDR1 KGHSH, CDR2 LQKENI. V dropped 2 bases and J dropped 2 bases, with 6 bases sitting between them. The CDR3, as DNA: TGTGCCAGCTCACCAGGGGGGACTAATGAAAAACTGTTTTTT. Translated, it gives CASSPGGTNEKLFF.

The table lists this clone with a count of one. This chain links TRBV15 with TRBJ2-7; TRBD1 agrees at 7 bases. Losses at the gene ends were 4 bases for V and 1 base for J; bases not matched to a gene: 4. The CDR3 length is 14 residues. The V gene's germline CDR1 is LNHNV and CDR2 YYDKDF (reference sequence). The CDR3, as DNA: TGTGCCACCAGCACCGGACAGGCTTCCTACGAGCAGTACTTC. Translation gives CATSTGQASYEQYF.

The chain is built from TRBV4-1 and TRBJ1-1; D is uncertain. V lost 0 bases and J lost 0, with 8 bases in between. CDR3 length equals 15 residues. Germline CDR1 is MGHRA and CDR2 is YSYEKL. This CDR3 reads CASSQDPAVNTEAFF. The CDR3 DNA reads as TGCGCCAGCAGCCAAGATCCCGCAGTGAACACTGAAGCTTTCTTT.

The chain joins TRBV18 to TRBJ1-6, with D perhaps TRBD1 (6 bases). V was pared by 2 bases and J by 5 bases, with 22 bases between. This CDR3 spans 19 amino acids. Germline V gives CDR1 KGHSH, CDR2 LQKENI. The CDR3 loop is CASSPRRMVDEGDNSPLHF. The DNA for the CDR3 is TGTGCCAGCTCACCAAGGAGGATGGTAGATGAGGGGGATAATTCACCCCTCCACTTT.

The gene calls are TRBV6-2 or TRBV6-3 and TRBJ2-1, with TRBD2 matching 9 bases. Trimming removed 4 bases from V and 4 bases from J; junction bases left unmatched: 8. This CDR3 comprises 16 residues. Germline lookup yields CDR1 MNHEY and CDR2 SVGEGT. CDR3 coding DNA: TGTGCCAGCAGTTGGATAGCGGGGGAAAGTTACAATGAGCAGTTCTTC. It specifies CASSWIAGESYNEQFF.

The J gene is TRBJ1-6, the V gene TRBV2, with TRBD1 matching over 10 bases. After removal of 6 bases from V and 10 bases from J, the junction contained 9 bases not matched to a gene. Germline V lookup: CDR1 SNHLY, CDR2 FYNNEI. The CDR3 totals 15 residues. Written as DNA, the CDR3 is TGTGCCAGCAGACTAGACAGGGGGCATAGATCACCCCTCCACTTT. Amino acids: CASRLDRGHRSPLHF. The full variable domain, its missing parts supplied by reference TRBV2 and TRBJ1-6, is EPEVTQTPSHQVTQMGQEVILRCVPISNHLYFYWYRQILGQKVEFLVSFYNNEISEKSEIFDDQFSVERPDGSNFTLKIRSTKLEDSAMYFCASRLDRGHRSPLHFGNGTRLTVT.

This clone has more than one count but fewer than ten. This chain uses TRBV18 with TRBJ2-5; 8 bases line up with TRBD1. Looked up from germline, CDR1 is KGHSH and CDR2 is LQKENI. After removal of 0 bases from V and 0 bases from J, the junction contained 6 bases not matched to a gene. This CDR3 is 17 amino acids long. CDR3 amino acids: CASSPPSRGLYQETQYF. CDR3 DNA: TGTGCCAGCTCACCACCATCCAGGGGGCTGTACCAAGAGACCCAGTACTTC.

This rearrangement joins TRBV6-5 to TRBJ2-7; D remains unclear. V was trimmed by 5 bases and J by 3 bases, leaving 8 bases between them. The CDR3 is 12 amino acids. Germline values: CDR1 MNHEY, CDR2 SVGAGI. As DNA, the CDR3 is TGTGCCAGCAGTAACGCAGTCTACGAGCAGTACTTC. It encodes CASSNAVYEQYF.